This entry lists 27 T cell receptor beta chains sequenced from one sample in a study of PD-1 blockade in mismatch repair-deficient tumors (dated by TCRdb to 2015 to 2018). Receptors were amplified or captured by the immunoSEQ multiplex PCR assay. Imported from immuneACCESS, the table was reduced by TCRdb to in-frame sequences with V and J called. These copies leave out some clones; in studies compared against another copy, an unresolved V gene accounts for under half, and the cause of the remainder is not known. The sample data list about 100,000 clones, and 82% of these were observed just once. In total, the top ten clones hold around 6.6% of the sample. The specimen comprised peripheral blood, sampled roughly eight months after starting pembrolizumab. Receptors originate from an adult with mismatch repair-deficient cancer.

This clone was observed a few times. DNA for the CDR3: TGTGCCAGCAGTCCTCGACAGGGACTGAACACTGAAGCTTTCTTT. Translation: CASSPRQGLNTEAFF. The gene calls are TRBV6-5 and TRBJ1-1; 7 positions match TRBD1. CDR1 is MNHEY, CDR2 SVGAGI, per germline. Trimming at V came to 5 bases and at J to 0 bases, leaving 6 bases not matched to a gene. The CDR3 contains 15 residues.

In its sample, this clone was seen a few times. This chain links TRBV30 with TRBJ1-5; unclear D gene. Germline CDR1 and CDR2: GTSNPN and SVGIG (reference sequence). The CDR3 runs 16 residues. V was cut by 0 bases and J by 5 bases, with 17 bases left in between. The CDR3 DNA reads as TGTGCCTGGAGTGTGACCGGACGTCACGGGGATCAGCCCCAGCATTTT. Protein sequence: CAWSVTGRHGDQPQHF.

The V gene is TRBV7-9, the J gene TRBJ2-1; D uncertain. Trimming shortened V by 3 bases and J by 5 bases, and 2 bases separated the two germline ends. CDR1 and CDR2 (germline): SEHNR, FQNEAQ (reference sequence). This CDR3 region has 11 residues. CDR3 amino acids: CASSFDNEQFF. In DNA, the CDR3 is TGTGCCAGCAGCTTTGACAATGAGCAGTTCTTC. Using reference TRBV7-9 and TRBJ2-1 for the parts outside the CDR3, the full variable domain is DTGVSQNPRHKITKRGQNVTFRCDPISEHNRLYWYRQTLGQGPEFLTYFQNEAQLEKSRLLSDRFSAERPKGSFSTLEIQRTEQGDSAMYLCASSFDNEQFFGPGTRLTVL.

V usage is TRBV4-3 and J usage is TRBJ1-2, with unresolved D. Trimming shortened V by 0 bases and J by 8 bases, and 13 bases separated the two germline ends. Germline V CDR1 and CDR2: LGHNA, YSLEER. The CDR3 totals 14 residues. In DNA, the CDR3 is TGCGCCAGCAGCCAAGAGGGCAGCCCTATGGGCTACACCTTC. As protein: CASSQEGSPMGYTF.

This chain uses TRBV12-5 with TRBJ2-1; 8 bases align to TRBD2. Germline V gene sequence: CDR1 LGHNT, CDR2 FRNRAP. There are 23 residues in the CDR3. V shed 0 bases, J shed 2 bases, and the junction held 24 bases outside the gene matches. The CDR3 sequence is CASGLVPRDGGGRYFFPYNEQFF. The CDR3 region has the DNA TGTGCTAGTGGTTTGGTACCACGGGACGGCGGCGGGAGGTATTTCTTCCCCTACAATGAGCAGTTCTTC. The variable domain in full, completed from reference TRBV12-5 and TRBJ2-1, reads DARVTQTPRHKVTEMGQEVTMRCQPILGHNTVFWYRQTMMQGLELLAYFRNRAPLDDSGMPKDRFSAEMPDATLATLKIQPSEPRDSAVYFCASGLVPRDGGGRYFFPYNEQFFGPGTRLTVL.

The chain uses TRBV4-2 and TRBJ2-6; D remains ambiguous. V lost 4 bases and J 1 base, leaving 8 bases between the germline ends. Germline lookup yields CDR1 LGHNA and CDR2 YNFKEQ. The CDR3 covers 15 residues. Written as DNA, the CDR3 is TGTGCCAGCAGCCCCCCCGGATCTGGGGCCAACGTCCTGACTTTC. It specifies CASSPPGSGANVLTF.

The chain employs TRBV6-5 and TRBJ1-1; possible D gene TRBD1, 5 bases. Per germline, CDR1 MNHEY and CDR2 SVGAGI. The CDR3 sequence is 14 residues long. The ends were cut back, 5 bases at V and 2 bases at J, with 12 bases in the middle. For the CDR3, the DNA is TGTGCCAGCAGTCCCCGGGACCTCAACACTGAAGCTTTCTTT. Translated, it gives CASSPRDLNTEAFF.

The chain is built from TRBV27 and TRBJ2-7, with TRBD2 matching over 9 bases. In germline, CDR1 is MNHEY, CDR2 SMNVEV (reference sequence). This CDR3 is 15 amino acids long. V shed 4 bases, J shed 0 bases, and the junction held 4 bases outside the gene matches. The CDR3 bases are TGTGCCAGCAGTTCTAGCGGGGCCCACTCCTACGAGCAGTACTTC. Translation gives CASSSSGAHSYEQYF.

The chain is built from TRBV5-1 and TRBJ2-6; D ambiguous. The CDR3 extends over 15 amino acids. Germline CDR1 SGHRS, CDR2 YFSETQ. Between the trimmed V and J ends, which lost 2 bases and 0 bases, there was a span of 6 bases. Here the CDR3 reads CASSFGSSGANVLTF. CDR3 bases: TGCGCCAGCAGCTTTGGTAGCTCTGGGGCCAACGTCCTGACTTTC. Full variable domain (missing parts from reference TRBV5-1 and TRBJ2-6): KAGVTQTPRYLIKTRGQQVTLSCSPISGHRSVSWYQQTPGQGLQFLFEYFSETQRNKGNFPGRFSGRQFSNSRSEMNVSTLELGDSALYLCASSFGSSGANVLTFGAGSRLTVL.

The chain employs TRBV6-5 and TRBJ2-7; 11 bases fit TRBD2. CDR1 is MNHEY and CDR2 is SVGAGI in the germline V gene. This CDR3 is built from 14 residues. With 10 bases clipped from V and 3 bases from J, the junction kept 8 bases outside the gene matches. This CDR3 is CATYKTSGNYEQYF. CDR3 sequence (DNA): TGTGCCACCTACAAGACTAGCGGGAACTACGAGCAGTACTTC.

This clone was picked up a small number of times. This chain joins TRBV9 and TRBJ2-2; D might be TRBD1 or TRBD2, each matching 6 bases. The V gene's germline CDR1 is SGDLS and CDR2 YYNGEE. The CDR3 consists of 16 residues. V was trimmed by 3 bases and J by 1 base, leaving 13 bases between them. The CDR3 is CASSAGARGNTGELFF. The CDR3 DNA reads as TGTGCCAGCAGCGCGGGGGCGCGGGGGAACACCGGGGAGCTGTTTTTT.

The V call is TRBV6-6, the J call TRBJ2-7, with a tentative D call TRBD1 (6 bases). This CDR3 has 15 amino acids. Trimming took off 0 bases at V and 6 bases at J, with 15 bases between the two ends. Germline CDR1 and CDR2: MNHNY and SVGAGI (reference sequence). The CDR3, as DNA: TGTGCCAGCAGTTACTCGATCCTACAGGGTGGCGAGCAGTACTTC. The encoded protein is CASSYSILQGGEQYF.

This chain uses TRBV6-6 with TRBJ1-2; D unresolved. This CDR3 region has 11 residues. V was cut by 2 bases and J by 5 bases, with 3 bases left in between. The germline V gene encodes CDR1 MNHNY and CDR2 SVGAGI (reference sequence). CDR3 in DNA: TGTGCCAGCAGTTACAGTTATGGCTACACCTTC. This translates into CASSYSYGYTF.

The J gene is TRBJ2-5, the V gene TRBV5-4, with TRBD2 matching over 8 bases. With 2 bases clipped from V and 7 bases from J, the junction kept 16 bases outside the gene matches. The germline V gene has CDR1 SGHNT and CDR2 YYREEE (reference sequence). This CDR3 contains 17 residues. The CDR3 reads CASSLRGGLAGKGTQYF. As DNA, the CDR3 is TGTGCCAGCAGCTTACGGGGTGGACTAGCAGGGAAGGGGACCCAGTACTTC.

This rearrangement joins TRBV15 to TRBJ1-1; 8 nucleotides match TRBD1. V gave up 3 bases and J gave up 1 base; unmatched junction bases: 4. This CDR3 spans 15 amino acids. Germline assignment: CDR1 LNHNV and CDR2 YYDKDF (reference sequence). DNA for the CDR3: TGTGCCACCAGCAGTCGGACAGGGTCGAACACTGAAGCTTTCTTT. Its protein is CATSSRTGSNTEAFF.

V is TRBV13 and J is TRBJ2-7; a weak D match, TRBD1 (6 bases). The V gene's germline CDR1 is PRHDT and CDR2 FYEKMQ (reference sequence). The CDR3 loop spans 14 amino acids. V shed 3 bases and J shed 7 bases, with 16 bases lying between them. The CDR3 DNA sequence: TGTGCCAGCAGCTTGTATAGGGGGAATAGGGAGCAGTACTTC. The encoded protein is CASSLYRGNREQYF.

This clone showed up just a few times. DNA for the CDR3: TGTGCCAGTATCTCCAGTGGCGGGACTAGCGGGAAAACAGATACGCAGTATTTT. It codes for CASISSGGTSGKTDTQYF. V gene TRBV19 combines with J gene TRBJ2-3; 13 bases map to TRBD2. The CDR3 loop spans 18 amino acids. CDR1 and CDR2 (germline): LNHDA, SQIVND (reference sequence). J lost 3 bases, V lost 7 bases, and 13 bases had no gene match. The variable domain in full, with the rest retrieved from reference TRBV19 and TRBJ2-3, is DGGITQSPKYLFRKEGQNVTLSCEQNLNHDAMYWYRQDPGQGLRLIYYSQIVNDFQKGDIAEGYSVSREKKESFPLTVTSAQKNPTAFYLCASISSGGTSGKTDTQYFGPGTRLTVL.

CDR3 protein: CSVERSTDTQYF. The DNA for the CDR3 is TGCAGCGTTGAGAGGAGCACAGATACGCAGTATTTT. The chain joins TRBV29-1 to TRBJ2-3; D gene ambiguous. V was shortened by 3 bases and J by 0 bases, with 4 bases between the two germline ends. This CDR3 region has 12 residues. Germline V gives CDR1 SQVTM, CDR2 ANQGSEA.

The V and J genes are TRBV7-2 and TRBJ1-1; unclear D gene. The CDR3 loop spans 13 amino acids. The V gene's germline CDR1 is SGHTA and CDR2 FQGNSA. V was cut by 2 bases and J by 6 bases, with 10 bases left in between. The CDR3 nucleotides are TGTGCCAGCAGCTTAATCGGGGTTGCTGAAGCTTTCTTT. Protein: CASSLIGVAEAFF.

This chain connects TRBV19 to TRBJ1-1; 7 nucleotides match TRBD1. V trimming: 10 bases; J trimming: 1 base; junction bases outside the gene matches: 3. CDR3 size: 12 residues. The germline V gene has CDR1 LNHDA and CDR2 SQIVND (reference sequence). CDR3 sequence (DNA): TGTGCCACAGGACAGGAGAACACTGAAGCTTTCTTT. It encodes CATGQENTEAFF. The whole variable domain, remainder taken from reference TRBV19 and TRBJ1-1, is DGGITQSPKYLFRKEGQNVTLSCEQNLNHDAMYWYRQDPGQGLRLIYYSQIVNDFQKGDIAEGYSVSREKKESFPLTVTSAQKNPTAFYLCATGQENTEAFFGQGTRLTVV.

The chain is built from TRBV27 and TRBJ1-1; possibly TRBD1 for D (6 bases). In germline, CDR1 is MNHEY, CDR2 SMNVEV (reference sequence). CDR3 size: 14 residues. V lost 3 bases and J lost 4, with 12 bases in between. The CDR3 reads CASSFRGAVTEAFF. The CDR3 DNA reads TGTGCCAGCAGTTTCAGGGGCGCCGTCACTGAAGCTTTCTTT.

This chain links TRBV7-3 with TRBJ2-7; 10 bases align to TRBD2. The ends lost 4 bases at V and 4 bases at J; junction bases unmatched: 7. This CDR3 region has 15 residues. Germline loops: CDR1 SGHTA, CDR2 FQGTGA. In DNA form, the CDR3 reads TGTGCCAGCAGCTCGCAAGCGGGAGGGGGGTACGAGCAGTACTTC. It encodes CASSSQAGGGYEQYF.

This sequence joins TRBV9 and TRBJ1-3; 7 bases agree with TRBD1. CDR1 is SGDLS, CDR2 YYNGEE, per germline. The CDR3 runs 15 residues. Trimming at V came to 2 bases and at J to 0 bases, leaving 2 bases not matched to a gene. The CDR3 sequence: CASSVGTDSGNTIYF. The CDR3 DNA reads TGTGCCAGCAGCGTCGGGACAGACTCTGGAAACACCATATATTTT. Filled out from reference TRBV9 and TRBJ1-3, the complete variable domain reads DSGVTQTPKHLITATGQRVTLRCSPRSGDLSVYWYQQSLDQGLQFLIQYYNGEERAKGNILERFSAQQFPDLHSELNLSSLELGDSALYFCASSVGTDSGNTIYFGEGSWLTVV.

The rearrangement links TRBV18 to TRBJ2-6; D is unresolved. From germline, CDR1 is KGHSH and CDR2 LQKENI. The CDR3 consists of 15 residues. Between the trimmed V and J ends, which lost 5 bases and 1 base, there was a span of 9 bases. In DNA, the CDR3 is TGTGCCAGCTCATTTATGGGATCTGGGGCCAACGTCCTGACTTTC. It is translated as CASSFMGSGANVLTF.

The chain employs TRBV18 and TRBJ2-2; no clear D. CDR1 KGHSH and CDR2 LQKENI come from the germline V gene. The CDR3 covers 16 residues. V was cut by 2 bases and J by 3 bases, with 13 bases left in between. The CDR3 sequence: CASSPTVATDTGELFF. The CDR3 DNA reads as TGTGCCAGCTCACCAACGGTCGCCACTGACACCGGGGAGCTGTTTTTT.

This CDR3 reads CATSANTPGARGEQFF. CDR3 in DNA: TGTGCCACCAGCGCTAATACACCAGGGGCCAGGGGTGAGCAGTTCTTC. The chain carries TRBV15 and TRBJ2-1, with D possibly being TRBD1 (6 bases). The CDR3 runs 16 residues. Germline values: CDR1 LNHNV, CDR2 YYDKDF (reference sequence). V lost 5 bases and J lost 9, with 23 bases in between.

The rearrangement links TRBV4-3 to TRBJ1-1; no clear D. The CDR3 is made up of 15 amino acids. Trimming shortened V by 0 bases and J by 7 bases, and 15 bases separated the two germline ends. From germline, CDR1 is LGHNA and CDR2 YSLEER. The CDR3 nucleotides are TGCGCCAGCAGCCAAGATTCGAGGGTTAATAGTGAAGCTTTCTTT. This encodes CASSQDSRVNSEAFF.